Listed below are T cell receptor beta chains from one sample, sequenced in a study of T cells in Graves' hyperthyroidism and ophthalmopathy. TCRdb reanalysed the multiplex PCR reads using MiXCR and keeps one entry per CDR3 protein. The data hold 500,000 to 600,000 distinct CDR3 sequences, with about 43% observed a single time. The material sequenced was peripheral blood or thyroid tissue (not recorded which). These receptors all come from a woman between 18 and 29 years old with Graves' hyperthyroidism. Each CDR3 is given with its conserved first and last residue. The D gene is left open where the match is weak. Some rows have no size entry. The others give once, few or many, or a class for an expanded clone.

>TRBV7-9|-|few|TRBJ2-1|14
CASSFSGGSLEQFF
TGTGCCAGCAGCTTCTCAGGAGGGAGCCTTGAGCAGTTCTTC
>TRBV20-1|TRBD1|-|TRBJ2-5|13
CSADTGGVETQYF
TGCAGTGCGGATACAGGGGGAGTCGAGACCCAGTACTTC
>TRBV27|TRBD2|-|TRBJ2-7|16
CASSFSGTGYMGEQYF
TGTGCCAGCAGTTTTAGCGGGACGGGTTATATGGGCGAGCAGTACTTC
>TRBV2|TRBD1|once|TRBJ1-6|15
CASSEDRGINSPLHF
TGTGCCAGCAGCGAGGACAGGGGTATTAATTCACCCCTCCACTTT
>TRBV19|TRBD2|-|TRBJ2-7|14
CASSPASGYNEQYF
TGTGCCAGTAGTCCTGCTAGCGGGTACAATGAGCAGTACTTC
>TRBV20-1|-|-|TRBJ2-7|16
CSATAAGAVAAYEQYF
TGCAGTGCCACCGCCGCCGGGGCAGTGGCCGCCTACGAGCAGTACTTC
>TRBV19|TRBD1|many|TRBJ1-5|15
CASSIRQGANQPQHF
TGTGCCAGTAGTATCAGACAGGGGGCTAATCAGCCCCAGCATTTT
>TRBV5-1|-|many|TRBJ2-3|12
CASSLAADTQYF
TGTGCCAGCAGCTTAGCGGCGGATACGCAGTATTTT
>TRBV5-1|-|-|TRBJ1-5|14
CASSLEAGVQPQHF
TGCGCCAGCAGCTTGGAGGCAGGGGTTCAGCCCCAGCATTTT
>TRBV20-1|-|-|TRBJ1-4|12
CSAPQGDEKLFF
TGCAGTGCTCCACAGGGCGATGAAAAACTGTTTTTT
>TRBV5-4|-|many|TRBJ1-1|14
CASSFGGAGAEAFF
TGTGCCAGCAGCTTTGGGGGGGCCGGCGCTGAAGCTTTCTTT
>TRBV5-1|-|many|TRBJ2-7|13
CASSLSQLYEQYF
TGCGCCAGCAGCTTGTCCCAGCTCTACGAGCAGTACTTC
>TRBV29-1|TRBD2|-|TRBJ2-7|14
CSARLAGTFYEQYF
TGCAGCGCTCGACTAGCGGGAACTTTCTACGAGCAGTACTTC
>TRBV9|-|many|TRBJ1-4|14
CASSVGTKNEKLFF
TGTGCCAGCAGCGTAGGGACTAAGAATGAAAAACTGTTTTTT
>TRBV12-1|-|once|TRBJ2-7|15
CASIILAGVPYEQYF
TGTGCCAGCATCATACTAGCGGGAGTTCCCTACGAGCAGTACTTC
>TRBV11-2|TRBD1|many|TRBJ2-7|15
CASSPYRGSAYEQYF
TGTGCCAGCAGCCCCTACAGGGGGAGCGCCTACGAGCAGTACTTC
>TRBV12-3/TRBV12-4|TRBD2|many|TRBJ2-5|15
CASTRETGGRETQYF
TGTGCCAGCACCCGGGAAACGGGAGGAAGAGAGACCCAGTACTTC